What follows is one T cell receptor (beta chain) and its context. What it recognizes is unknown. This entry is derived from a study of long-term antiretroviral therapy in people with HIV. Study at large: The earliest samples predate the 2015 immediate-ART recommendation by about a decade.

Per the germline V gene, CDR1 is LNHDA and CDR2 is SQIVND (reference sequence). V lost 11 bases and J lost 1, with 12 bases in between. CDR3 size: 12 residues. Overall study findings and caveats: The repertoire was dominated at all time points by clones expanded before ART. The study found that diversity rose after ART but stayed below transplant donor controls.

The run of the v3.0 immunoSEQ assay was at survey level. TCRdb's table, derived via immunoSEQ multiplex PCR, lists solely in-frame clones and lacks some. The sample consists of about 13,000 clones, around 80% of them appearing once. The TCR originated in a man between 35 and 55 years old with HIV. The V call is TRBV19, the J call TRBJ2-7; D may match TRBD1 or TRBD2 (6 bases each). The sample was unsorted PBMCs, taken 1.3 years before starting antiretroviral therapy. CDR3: CAVRGPSYEQYF. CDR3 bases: TGTGCCGTACGGGGGCCGTCCTACGAGCAGTACTTC.